One and the same sample provided the 10 T cell receptor beta chains below, sequenced in a study of metastatic and nonmetastatic thyroid tumors. TCRdb re-called clones via MiXCR from the PCR reads. The sample holds 25,000 to 30,000 clones, approximately 3.7% seen once. Thyroid surgery took place with no prior treatment in any patient. Specimen: blood. The receptors were sampled from a male donor with papillary thyroid cancer or a benign thyroid nodule (not recorded which). Some clones in this sample may be carry-over from other donors' samples.

A remark on this clone: The germline gene is not matched at one end of the junction; a read error may be the cause. The rearrangement joins TRBV6-4 to TRBJ1-5; D is undetermined. The germline gives CDR1 MRHNA, CDR2 SNTAGT. The CDR3 has 14 amino acids. CDR3 in amino acids: CASLWVFQQSAPAF. In nucleotides, the CDR3 is TGTGCCAGCCTTTGGGTTTTTCAGCAATCAGCCCCAGCATTT.

This clone showed up many times. The rearrangement links TRBV7-9 to TRBJ1-3, with 7 bases matching TRBD1. CDR1 and CDR2 from the germline V gene are SEHNR and FQNEAQ (reference sequence). The CDR3 extends over 14 amino acids. V lost 3 bases, J lost 4 bases, and 3 bases stayed unmatched. CDR3 nucleotides: TGTGCCAGCAGCTTGTCAGGGGGAGGAAACACCATATATTTT. Translating it yields CASSLSGGGNTIYF.

This clone was observed at least ten times. The genes are TRBV5-8 and TRBJ2-1, with 9 bases identical to TRBD2. V dropped 1 base and J dropped 8; count of bases not matched to a gene: 7. CDR1 and CDR2 (germline): SGHTS, YDEGEE. The CDR3 consists of 15 residues. The CDR3 spells CASSLWLAGWDEQFF. The CDR3 nucleotides are TGTGCCAGCAGCTTGTGGCTAGCGGGATGGGATGAGCAGTTCTTC.

The chain recombines TRBV6-2 or TRBV6-3 with TRBJ1-2; D gene ambiguous. The CDR3 contains 11 residues. Germline V CDR1 and CDR2: MNHEY, SVGEGT. Trimming pared 6 bases from V and 10 bases from J, leaving 12 bases between. The CDR3 DNA reads as TGTGCCAGCAGCCGTCTCGACCACTACACCTTC. It specifies CASSRLDHYTF.

The table lists this clone with many counts. DNA for the CDR3: TGCGCCAGCAGTAGGAGGGGACAGGCCGAGGATACGCAGTATTTT. Protein: CASSRRGQAEDTQYF. The V gene is TRBV10-1, the J gene TRBJ2-3; 8 positions agree with TRBD1. CDR3 length: 15 amino acids. Germline CDR1 WNHNN, CDR2 SYGVQD (reference sequence). The junction had 10 bases not matched to a gene; V was cut back by 5 bases and J by 6 bases.

This clone was observed a handful of times. The J gene is TRBJ2-1, the V gene TRBV19, with TRBD2 matching over 7 bases. Trimming cost V 4 bases and J 7 bases; bases outside gene matches: 10. Germline CDR1 is LNHDA and CDR2 is SQIVND (reference sequence). The length of the CDR3 is 15 residues. DNA for the CDR3: TGTGCCAGTAGTAGACTAGCCGAGAGGGAGAATGAGCAGTTCTTC. This codes for CASSRLAERENEQFF.

This clone was observed many times. The chain is built from TRBV7-8 and TRBJ2-2; D remains unclear. The CDR3 covers 17 residues. V dropped 2 bases and J dropped 8 bases, with 21 bases sitting between them. Germline assignment: CDR1 SGHVS and CDR2 FQNEAQ. CDR3 loop: CASSLSRTLQGPGELFF. The CDR3 DNA follows: TGTGCCAGCAGCTTATCTAGGACCCTCCAAGGGCCAGGGGAGCTGTTTTTT. Based on the CDR3 plus reference TRBV7-8 and TRBJ2-2, the full variable domain is GAGVSQSPRYKVAKRGQDVALRCDPISGHVSLFWYQQALGQGPEFLTYFQNEAQLDKSGLPSDRFFAERPEGSVSTLKIQRTQQEDSAVYLCASSLSRTLQGPGELFFGEGSRLTVL.

In its sample, this clone was seen a few times. The junction departs from germline at one end; a sequencing error may be responsible. The chain recombines TRBV28 with TRBJ2-7; D is unresolved. Germline assignment: CDR1 MDHEN and CDR2 SYDVKM. The CDR3 is 16 residues long. The CDR3 reads CASSPIRYGLTYEQCF. Written as DNA, the CDR3 is TGTGCCAGCAGCCCTATACGATATGGCCTAACCTACGAGCAGTGCTTC.

The table lists this clone with a few counts. The V gene is TRBV20-1, the J gene TRBJ2-1; the D gene could be TRBD1 or TRBD2 (5 bases each). The CDR3 extends over 13 amino acids. With 4 bases removed from V and 6 bases from J, the gap between germline ends came to 13 bases. Germline V gene lookup returns CDR1 DFQATT and CDR2 SNEGSKA (reference sequence). The CDR3 loop is CSATLGGTNEQFF. The CDR3 DNA sequence: TGCAGTGCTACCCTTGGGGGTACCAATGAGCAGTTCTTC.

This clone has at least ten counts. J is TRBJ2-5 and V is TRBV13; 8 positions agree with TRBD1. This CDR3 is built from 14 residues. CDR1 is PRHDT, CDR2 FYEKMQ, per germline (reference sequence). After removal of 5 bases from V and 5 bases from J, the junction contained 7 bases not matched to a gene. The CDR3: CASSPGAGGETQYF. In DNA form, the CDR3 reads TGTGCCAGCAGCCCCGGGGCAGGGGGCGAGACCCAGTACTTC. Full variable domain (remainder filled in from reference TRBV13 and TRBJ2-5): AAGVIQSPRHLIKEKRETATLKCYPIPRHDTVYWYQQGPGQDPQFLISFYEKMQSDKGSIPDRFSAQQFSDYHSELNMSSLELGDSALYFCASSPGAGGETQYFGPGTRLLVL.